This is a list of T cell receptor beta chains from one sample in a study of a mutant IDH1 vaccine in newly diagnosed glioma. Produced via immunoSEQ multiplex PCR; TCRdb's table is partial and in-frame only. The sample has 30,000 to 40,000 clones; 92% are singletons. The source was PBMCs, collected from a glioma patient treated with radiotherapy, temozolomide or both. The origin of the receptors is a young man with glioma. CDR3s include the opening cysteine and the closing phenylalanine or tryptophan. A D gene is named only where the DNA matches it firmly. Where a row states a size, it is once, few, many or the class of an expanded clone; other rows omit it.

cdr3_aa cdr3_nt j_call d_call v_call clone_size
CASSKQGLAPNHLFF TGTGCCAGCAGTAAACAGGGACTAGCCCCGAATCATCTGTTCTTC TRBJ2-1 TRBD2 TRBV2 NA
CASSYSKETEAFF TGTGCCAGCAGTTACTCGAAGGAAACTGAAGCTTTCTTT TRBJ1-1 NA TRBV6-5 NA
CASRDRGRETQYF TGCGCCAGTCGAGACAGGGGACGGGAGACCCAGTACTTC TRBJ2-5 TRBD1 TRBV5-1 NA
CASSFLLPSGRGNQETQYF TGCGCCAGCAGCTTTCTTCTGCCTAGCGGGAGGGGGAATCAAGAGACCCAGTACTTC TRBJ2-5 TRBD2 TRBV5-1 NA
CASSDGRGAGGNTIYF TGTGCCAGCAGCGACGGCCGGGGGGCAGGTGGAAACACCATATATTTT TRBJ1-3 NA TRBV6-6 NA
CASSQEGDRSEQYF TGTGCCAGCAGCCAAGAGGGGGACAGAAGCGAGCAGTACTTC TRBJ2-7 TRBD1 TRBV4-2 NA
CASSPGQVNEKLFF TGTGCCAGCTCACCGGGACAAGTTAATGAAAAACTGTTTTTT TRBJ1-4 NA TRBV18 NA
CASSRQWSSTDTQYF TGTGCCAGCAGCCGCCAGTGGTCTAGCACAGATACGCAGTATTTT TRBJ2-3 NA TRBV7-2 few
CASSAGSSYEQYF TGTGCCAGCAGCGCGGGGAGCTCCTACGAGCAGTACTTC TRBJ2-7 NA TRBV9 NA
CASSIGTGGYEQYF TGTGCCAGCAGCATAGGGACAGGGGGCTACGAGCAGTACTTC TRBJ2-7 TRBD1 TRBV27 few
CASSPVGEGAFF TGTGCCAGCAGCCCCGTGGGGGAGGGAGCTTTCTTT TRBJ1-1 NA TRBV7-9 NA
CASSRTGGEQYF TGTGCCAGCAGTCGCACTGGGGGCGAGCAGTACTTC TRBJ2-7 NA TRBV27 NA
CASSPDGLDTEAFF TGTGCCAGCAGTCCTGACGGCCTGGACACTGAAGCTTTCTTT TRBJ1-1 NA TRBV28 NA
CASSFPPGELFF TGTGCCAGCAGCTTCCCCCCCGGGGAGCTGTTTTTT TRBJ2-2 NA TRBV7-3 NA
CSVVDLLPVDTQYF TGCAGCGTTGTGGACCTCCTCCCAGTGGATACGCAGTATTTT TRBJ2-3 NA TRBV29-1 NA
CASSFGPGAGNTIYF TGCGCCAGCAGCTTTGGCCCAGGGGCTGGAAACACCATATATTTT TRBJ1-3 NA TRBV5-1 NA
CAWRSGSYNEQFF TGTGCCTGGAGAAGCGGGAGCTACAATGAGCAGTTCTTC TRBJ2-1 TRBD2 TRBV30 NA
CSASKAYEQYF TGCAGTGCTAGTAAGGCCTACGAGCAGTACTTC TRBJ2-7 NA TRBV20-1 NA
CATVSGSGGANVLTF TGTGCCACCGTAAGCGGGAGTGGCGGGGCCAACGTCCTGACTTTC TRBJ2-6 TRBD2 TRBV7-9 NA
CASSTLGLAGGPGTGELFF TGTGCCAGTAGTACCCTCGGACTAGCGGGAGGGCCGGGCACCGGGGAGCTGTTTTTT TRBJ2-2 TRBD2 TRBV19 NA
CASSYQGTTEAFF TGTGCCAGCAGTTATCAGGGGACCACTGAAGCTTTCTTT TRBJ1-1 NA TRBV6-5 NA
CASRVTYTQETQYF TGTGCCAGTAGAGTCACCTATACCCAAGAGACCCAGTACTTC TRBJ2-5 NA TRBV19 NA
CASSFVGGTEAFF TGTGCCAGCAGCTTTGTTGGCGGGACTGAAGCTTTCTTT TRBJ1-1 NA TRBV14 NA
CAWDRGGLGEQYF TGTGCCTGGGACAGGGGGGGCTTGGGGGAGCAGTACTTC TRBJ2-7 TRBD1 TRBV30 NA
CASSPKTSGRSGELFF TGTGCCAGCAGCCCTAAGACTAGCGGGAGGTCCGGGGAGCTGTTTTTT TRBJ2-2 TRBD2 TRBV7-9 NA
CASSPSHDYGYTF TGTGCCAGCAGTCCTAGCCACGACTATGGCTACACCTTC TRBJ1-2 NA TRBV28 NA
CASSPREVPYEQYF TGTGCCAGCAGTCCCCGGGAGGTGCCCTACGAGCAGTACTTC TRBJ2-7 TRBD2 TRBV28 NA
CASSSHYTEAFF TGTGCCAGCAGCTCCCACTACACTGAAGCTTTCTTT TRBJ1-1 NA TRBV7-9 few
CASSEGPGANVLTF TGTGCCAGCAGTGAGGGCCCGGGGGCCAACGTCCTGACTTTC TRBJ2-6 NA TRBV6-5 NA
CASSAGEVTEAFF TGTGCCAGTAGTGCAGGGGAAGTGACTGAAGCTTTCTTT TRBJ1-1 NA TRBV19 NA
CASMDMAGNTGELFF TGTGCCAGCATGGACATGGCAGGAAACACCGGGGAGCTGTTTTTT TRBJ2-2 NA TRBV6-1 medium-sized
CAWRGGPLKAFF TGTGCCTGGAGAGGGGGACCTTTGAAGGCTTTCTTT TRBJ1-1 NA TRBV30 NA
CASSFGFSGNTIYF TGTGCCAGCAGCTTTGGGTTCTCTGGAAACACCATATATTTT TRBJ1-3 NA TRBV5-6 NA
CASSGQGPPYEQYF TGTGCCAGCAGCGGACAGGGCCCACCCTACGAGCAGTACTTC TRBJ2-7 TRBD1 TRBV28 once
CASSFEHDNYGYTF TGTGCCAGCAGCTTCGAACACGATAACTATGGCTACACCTTC TRBJ1-2 NA TRBV7-9 NA
CASSLSGNQPQHF TGTGCCAGCAGCTTGTCAGGCAATCAGCCCCAGCATTTT TRBJ1-5 NA TRBV5-6 NA
CASRIDRQNEKLFF TGCGCCAGCAGGATCGACAGGCAGAATGAAAAACTGTTTTTT TRBJ1-4 NA TRBV4-3 NA
CASTPERSSYNEQFF TGTGCCAGCACTCCCGAGAGGAGCTCCTACAATGAGCAGTTCTTC TRBJ2-1 NA TRBV28 few
CASSDRVGKAFF TGTGCCAGCAGTGATCGGGTGGGGAAAGCTTTCTTT TRBJ1-1 NA TRBV6-4 NA
CASSLVGAATNEKLFF TGCGCCAGCAGCTTGGTTGGGGCCGCAACTAATGAAAAACTGTTTTTT TRBJ1-4 NA TRBV5-1 NA
CAWRRINSGNTIYF TGTGCCTGGAGACGGATAAACTCTGGAAACACCATATATTTT TRBJ1-3 NA TRBV30 once
CATTRTGNTIYF TGCGCCACCACGAGGACGGGAAACACCATATATTTT TRBJ1-3 NA TRBV5-1 NA
CASSQLGLAVSMPQHF TGCGCCAGCAGCCAATTGGGACTGGCGGTTTCGATGCCCCAGCATTTT TRBJ1-5 NA TRBV4-1 NA
CSVDGTLNEQFF TGCAGCGTTGACGGGACACTAAATGAGCAGTTCTTC TRBJ2-1 NA TRBV29-1 NA
CASSLSQGTQETQYF TGTGCCAGCAGCTTGTCCCAGGGGACTCAAGAGACCCAGTACTTC TRBJ2-5 NA TRBV5-4 NA
CASSLKQGSYNEQFF TGTGCCAGCAGCTTAAAACAGGGCTCCTACAATGAGCAGTTCTTC TRBJ2-1 NA TRBV11-2 NA
CASSVADRDGYTF TGTGCCAGCAGCGTCGCGGACAGGGATGGCTACACCTTC TRBJ1-2 TRBD1 TRBV9 NA
CASSPPGDSYNEQFF TGTGCCAGCAGCCCCCCGGGGGACTCCTACAATGAGCAGTTCTTC TRBJ2-1 NA TRBV9 NA
CASKGLTGIEAFF TGTGCCAGCAAGGGGTTAACAGGGATCGAAGCTTTCTTT TRBJ1-1 NA TRBV7-9 NA
CASSTTISGYTF TGTGCCAGCAGTACTACGATAAGTGGCTACACCTTC TRBJ1-2 NA TRBV28 NA
CASSLVGTKETQYF TGCGCCAGCAGCTTGGTGGGGACAAAAGAGACCCAGTACTTC TRBJ2-5 NA TRBV5-1 few
CASLTGTNEQFF TGTGCCAGCTTAACAGGAACGAATGAGCAGTTCTTC TRBJ2-1 NA TRBV19 NA
CASSESGGGTYEQYF TGTGCCAGCAGTGAATCAGGGGGGGGAACCTACGAGCAGTACTTC TRBJ2-7 NA TRBV2 NA
CASSYPQGKNTEAFF TGCGCCAGCAGCTACCCTCAGGGGAAGAACACTGAAGCTTTCTTT TRBJ1-1 NA TRBV5-1 NA
CASSYSDRGNTEAFF TGTGCCAGCAGTTACTCCGACAGGGGGAATACTGAAGCTTTCTTT TRBJ1-1 TRBD1 TRBV6-6 NA
CSVDGDSGELFF TGCAGCGTTGACGGCGACTCCGGGGAGCTGTTTTTT TRBJ2-2 NA TRBV29-1 NA
CASSEGTVGGYTF TGTGCCAGCAGTGAAGGGACAGTTGGGGGCTACACCTTC TRBJ1-2 NA TRBV6-1 NA
CASSYEGGSNYGYTF TGTGCCAGCAGTTACGAGGGGGGTTCTAACTATGGCTACACCTTC TRBJ1-2 NA TRBV6-6 NA
CASSYSRASGRDEQFF TGTGCCAGCAGTTACTCTCGAGCTAGCGGGAGGGATGAGCAGTTCTTC TRBJ2-1 TRBD2 TRBV6-5 once
CASSYRGQGSYGYTF TGTGCCAGCAGTTACAGGGGGCAAGGGAGCTATGGCTACACCTTC TRBJ1-2 TRBD1 TRBV6-5 NA